This is a list of T cell receptor beta chains from one sample in a study of blood T cell repertoires in COVID-19. This table comes from immunoSEQ multiplex PCR, and its TCRdb copy is limited to in-frame clones, with some not included. The sample has roughly 150,000 clones, 83% seen once. Source material: peripheral blood. The receptors come from a woman aged 80 or over with acute or convalescent COVID-19. The CDR3 runs from the conserved cysteine through the conserved F or W. A D gene is named only where the DNA matches it firmly. Not all rows give a size; the values are once, few, many and, for expanded clones, a class.

size,V,D,J,CDR3,DNA
NA,TRBV4-2,NA,TRBJ1-1,CASSQDQGTAEAFF,TGTGCCAGCAGCCAAGATCAGGGGACCGCTGAAGCTTTCTTT
few,TRBV4-3,TRBD2,TRBJ2-3,CASSQDRASGGAATQYF,TGCGCCAGCAGCCAAGATAGGGCTAGCGGGGGTGCTGCTACGCAGTATTTT
NA,TRBV9,TRBD1,TRBJ1-2,CASSDGQGNGGYTF,TGTGCCAGCAGCGACGGACAGGGGAACGGTGGCTACACCTTC
NA,TRBV7-2,TRBD2,TRBJ2-1,CASSLNSGGHNEQFF,TGTGCCAGCAGCTTAAATAGCGGGGGGCACAATGAGCAGTTCTTC
NA,TRBV5-1,NA,TRBJ2-5,CASSFAERQETQYF,TGCGCCAGCAGCTTCGCAGAACGACAAGAGACCCAGTACTTC
NA,TRBV19,NA,TRBJ2-5,CASSISGFRETQYF,TGTGCCAGTAGTATATCAGGCTTTCGAGAGACCCAGTACTTC
NA,TRBV27,TRBD1,TRBJ2-1,CASSVGTGGNEQFF,TGTGCCAGCAGTGTCGGGACAGGGGGTAATGAGCAGTTCTTC
NA,TRBV4-2,NA,TRBJ1-4,CASSQEWGRVGEKLFF,TGTGCCAGCAGCCAAGAATGGGGCAGGGTCGGCGAAAAACTGTTTTTT
NA,TRBV20-1,NA,TRBJ1-2,CSASTGNYGYTF,TGCAGTGCTAGTACAGGGAACTATGGCTACACCTTC
NA,TRBV18,TRBD1,TRBJ2-1,CASSLPGTGFYNEQFF,TGTGCCAGCTCCCTCCCTGGGACAGGGTTTTACAATGAGCAGTTCTTC
NA,TRBV19,TRBD1,TRBJ2-1,CASSPRQGSYNEQFF,TGTGCCAGTAGTCCCCGACAGGGATCCTACAATGAGCAGTTCTTC
NA,TRBV3-1/TRBV3-2,TRBD1,TRBJ1-1,CASSLRTGHTEAFF,TGTGCCAGCAGCCTTCGGACAGGCCACACTGAAGCTTTCTTT
NA,TRBV14,NA,TRBJ2-7,CASSQDSYEQYF,TGTGCCAGCAGCCAAGATTCGTACGAGCAGTACTTC
NA,TRBV10-3,TRBD1,TRBJ1-2,CAISDRQGFSGYTF,TGTGCCATCAGTGACCGACAGGGTTTTAGTGGCTACACCTTC
NA,TRBV2,TRBD2,TRBJ2-1,CASKAGGNRYNEQFF,TGTGCCAGCAAGGCGGGAGGGAACCGATACAATGAGCAGTTCTTC
NA,TRBV28,TRBD1,TRBJ2-3,CASSLSTGVLETQYF,TGTGCCAGCAGTTTGAGCACAGGGGTTTTGGAGACGCAGTATTTT
once,TRBV6-2/TRBV6-3,TRBD1,TRBJ2-5,CASSYNPGQLQETQYF,TGTGCCAGCAGTTACAATCCGGGACAGCTCCAAGAGACCCAGTACTTC
few,TRBV29-1,TRBD1,TRBJ2-3,CSVEGPGQGPSDTQYF,TGCAGCGTTGAGGGCCCGGGACAGGGTCCCTCGGATACGCAGTATTTT
NA,TRBV4-1,NA,TRBJ2-5,CASSQGQGYQETQYF,TGCGCCAGCAGCCAGGGTCAGGGGTACCAAGAGACCCAGTACTTC
NA,TRBV5-1,NA,TRBJ1-2,CASSLDGGSFYGYTF,TGCGCCAGCAGCTTGGATGGGGGCTCCTTCTATGGCTACACCTTC
NA,TRBV6-5,NA,TRBJ1-5,CATRTANQPQHF,TGTGCCACCCGGACAGCAAATCAGCCCCAGCATTTT
NA,TRBV11-2,NA,TRBJ1-6,CASSSWGLNNSPLHF,TGTGCCAGCAGCTCATGGGGACTAAATAATTCACCCCTCCACTTT
many,TRBV9,NA,TRBJ2-2,CASSVNSWNTGELFF,TGTGCCAGCAGCGTTAACAGCTGGAACACCGGGGAGCTGTTTTTT
NA,TRBV18,NA,TRBJ2-5,CASSPPSGLRETQYF,TGTGCCAGCTCACCACCATCAGGGCTGCGGGAGACCCAGTACTTC
NA,TRBV5-5,NA,TRBJ1-6,CASSLEVSPLHF,TGTGCCAGCAGCTTAGAGGTCTCACCCCTCCACTTT
NA,TRBV28,NA,TRBJ2-5,CASSLPHRGQETQYF,TGTGCCAGCAGTTTGCCCCACCGGGGCCAAGAGACCCAGTACTTC
NA,TRBV7-6,NA,TRBJ2-2,CASSLAGVAAAGELFF,TGTGCCAGCAGCTTAGCCGGGGTAGCGGCTGCCGGGGAGCTGTTTTTT
NA,TRBV6-5,TRBD1,TRBJ2-7,CASRQGSWNEQYF,TGTGCCAGTAGACAGGGTAGCTGGAACGAGCAGTACTTC
NA,TRBV5-1,TRBD1,TRBJ2-1,CASTPFTGTGSNEQFF,TGCGCCAGCACCCCGTTCACAGGGACAGGGAGCAATGAGCAGTTCTTC